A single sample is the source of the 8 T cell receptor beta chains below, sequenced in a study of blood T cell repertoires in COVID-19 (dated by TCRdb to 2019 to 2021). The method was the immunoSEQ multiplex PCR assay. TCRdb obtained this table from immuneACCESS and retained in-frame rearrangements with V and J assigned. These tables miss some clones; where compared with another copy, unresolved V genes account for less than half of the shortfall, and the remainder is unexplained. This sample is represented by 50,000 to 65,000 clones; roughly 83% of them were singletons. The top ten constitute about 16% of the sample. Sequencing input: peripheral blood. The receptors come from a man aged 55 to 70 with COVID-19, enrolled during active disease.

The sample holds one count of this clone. The CDR3 DNA reads as TGTGCCAGCAGCTTATCCGCAGGGAACACTGAAGCTTTCTTT. Its translation: CASSLSAGNTEAFF. This sequence joins TRBV7-9 and TRBJ1-1; D gene ambiguous. The germline V gene encodes CDR1 SEHNR and CDR2 FQNEAQ (reference sequence). CDR3 length equals 14 residues. Trimming shortened V by 2 bases and J by 1 base, and 8 bases separated the two germline ends.

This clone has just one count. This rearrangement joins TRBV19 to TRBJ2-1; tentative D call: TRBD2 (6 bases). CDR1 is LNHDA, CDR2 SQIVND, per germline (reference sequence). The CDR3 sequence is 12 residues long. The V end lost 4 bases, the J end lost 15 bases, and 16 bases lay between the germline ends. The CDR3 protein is CASSRLRGLMFF. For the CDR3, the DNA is TGTGCCAGTAGTAGATTGAGGGGACTCATGTTCTTC.

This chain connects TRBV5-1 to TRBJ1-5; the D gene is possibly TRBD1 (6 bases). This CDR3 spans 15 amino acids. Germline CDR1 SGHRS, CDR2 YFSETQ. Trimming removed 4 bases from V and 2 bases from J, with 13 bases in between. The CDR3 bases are TGCGCCAGCAGCCCCGGGGCAGGGGGCAATCAGCCCCAGCATTTT. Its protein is CASSPGAGGNQPQHF.

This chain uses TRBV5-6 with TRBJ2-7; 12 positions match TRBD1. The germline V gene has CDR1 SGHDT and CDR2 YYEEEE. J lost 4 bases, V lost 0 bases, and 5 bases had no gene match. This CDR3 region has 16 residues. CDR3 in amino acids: CASSLEGTGGGYEQYF. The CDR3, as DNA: TGTGCCAGCAGCTTGGAAGGGACAGGGGGCGGTTACGAGCAGTACTTC.

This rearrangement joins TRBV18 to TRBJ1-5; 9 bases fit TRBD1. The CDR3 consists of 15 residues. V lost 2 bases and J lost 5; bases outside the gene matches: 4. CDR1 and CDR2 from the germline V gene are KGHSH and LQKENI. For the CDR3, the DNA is TGTGCCAGCTCACCAGGGGACAGGGTTGATCAGCCCCAGCATTTT. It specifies CASSPGDRVDQPQHF.

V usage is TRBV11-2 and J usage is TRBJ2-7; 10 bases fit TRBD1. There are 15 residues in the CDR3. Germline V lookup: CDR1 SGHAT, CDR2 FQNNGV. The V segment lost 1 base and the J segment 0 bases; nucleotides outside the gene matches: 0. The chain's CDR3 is CASSLGQGASYEQYF. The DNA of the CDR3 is TGTGCCAGCAGCTTAGGACAGGGGGCCTCCTACGAGCAGTACTTC.

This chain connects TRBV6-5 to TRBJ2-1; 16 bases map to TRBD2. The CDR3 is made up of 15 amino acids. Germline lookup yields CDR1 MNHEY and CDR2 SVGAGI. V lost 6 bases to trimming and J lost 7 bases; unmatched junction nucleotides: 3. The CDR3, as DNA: TGTGCCAGCAGAGGGACTAGCGGGGGGGGGAATGAGCAGTTCTTC. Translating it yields CASRGTSGGGNEQFF.

The CDR3 region is CASSQGVNTEAFF. The CDR3 coding sequence is TGTGCCAGCAGCCAAGGAGTGAACACTGAAGCTTTCTTT. The chain recombines TRBV3-1 (or the pseudogene TRBV3-2) with TRBJ1-1; D is ambiguous. CDR3 length: 13 amino acids. CDR1 and CDR2 (germline): LGHDT, YNNKEL (reference sequence). V was trimmed by 1 base and J by 0 bases, leaving 3 bases between them.